Included here is one T cell receptor beta chain sequence, with context. What it binds is not known. Using immunoSEQ multiplex PCR, the repertoire was profiled, and TCRdb retains in-frame clones only, with some absent. The sample table sets out about 10,000 clones. The data belong to a study of synovial regulatory T cells in juvenile arthritis. Background on the study: A few patients were therapy-naive; five to seven received methotrexate alone.

Looked up from germline, CDR1 is SGHTA and CDR2 is FQGTGA. This CDR3 has 15 residues. No DNA appears here. Study-wide points: iaTreg TCR repertoires were largely private across patients and partially overlapped synovial Teff and blood CPL.

This chain links TRBV7-3 with TRBJ1-1; TCRdb lists TRBD1, though no DNA is available to test this call. Sequenced sample: Treg cells from blood. Noted subset: remaining (HLA-DR-negative) circulating blood Treg cells. The TCR was taken from a donor aged 2-29 years with juvenile idiopathic arthritis. CDR3 loop: CASSRGTAMNTEAFF.